The 20 T cell receptor beta chains reported below all come from one sample, sequenced in a study of T cell responses to AZD1222 COVID-19 vaccine. The assay was immunoSEQ multiplex PCR, and TCRdb's table has in-frame clones only and misses some. The sample has 160,000 or so clones; 75% to 90% are singletons. The specimen comprised peripheral blood, sampled 28 days after the second AZD1222 dose. The source is an adult who received the AZD1222 COVID-19 vaccine.

V gene TRBV7-9 combines with J gene TRBJ2-2; D possibly corresponds to TRBD2 (6 bases). V lost 11 bases and J lost 1, with 17 bases in between. Germline values: CDR1 SEHNR, CDR2 FQNEAQ (reference sequence). The CDR3 loop spans 15 amino acids. The CDR3 sequence is CAGLGGERNTGELFF. The CDR3 DNA sequence: TGTGCCGGATTAGGCGGGGAGAGGAACACCGGGGAGCTGTTTTTT. Complete variable domain (other parts from reference TRBV7-9 and TRBJ2-2): DTGVSQNPRHKITKRGQNVTFRCDPISEHNRLYWYRQTLGQGPEFLTYFQNEAQLEKSRLLSDRFSAERPKGSFSTLEIQRTEQGDSAMYLCAGLGGERNTGELFFGEGSRLTVL.

The chain couples TRBV25-1 to TRBJ2-1; 7 bases match TRBD2. Germline-derived CDR1 and CDR2 are MGHDK and SYGVNS. The CDR3 consists of 13 residues. Trimming cost V 3 bases and J 6 bases; bases outside gene matches: 2. As DNA, the CDR3 is TGTGCCAGCAGTGAGACTAGCCGCAATGAGCAGTTCTTC. As protein: CASSETSRNEQFF. Filled out from reference TRBV25-1 and TRBJ2-1, the complete variable domain reads EADIYQTPRYLVIGTGKKITLECSQTMGHDKMYWYQQDPGMELHLIHYSYGVNSTEKGDLSSESTVSRIRTEHFPLTLESARPSHTSQYLCASSETSRNEQFFGPGTRLTVL.

The rearrangement links TRBV5-1 to TRBJ1-1; a possible D gene is TRBD1 (5 bases). V was shortened by 3 bases and J by 3 bases, with 15 bases between the two germline ends. The germline CDR1 and CDR2 sequences are SGHRS and YFSETQ. This CDR3 has 15 residues. The CDR3 DNA reads as TGCGCCAGCAGCTGGGTGTGGGGGTCGGACACTGAAGCTTTCTTT. Its translation: CASSWVWGSDTEAFF.

In DNA, the CDR3 is TGTGCCAGCACGAAACTAGCGGGAGGGCAGGGTGAGCAGTTCTTC. This sequence encodes CASTKLAGGQGEQFF. The chain couples TRBV2 to TRBJ2-1; 13 bases agree with TRBD2. CDR1 is SNHLY, CDR2 FYNNEI, per germline. There are 15 residues in the CDR3. The trim removed 7 bases at V and 9 bases at J, leaving 9 bases unmatched.

The rearrangement links TRBV9 to TRBJ2-5; D call uncertain. This CDR3 contains 13 residues. With 2 bases removed from V and 5 bases from J, the gap between germline ends came to 10 bases. Germline assignment: CDR1 SGDLS and CDR2 YYNGEE. In DNA form, the CDR3 reads TGTGCCAGCAGCGTCTCGAGTGTTGAGACCCAGTACTTC. It encodes CASSVSSVETQYF.

The V gene is TRBV7-3, the J gene TRBJ2-3; D not certain. The CDR3 extends over 17 amino acids. V was trimmed by 1 base and J by 0 bases, leaving 14 bases between them. Germline CDR1 is SGHTA and CDR2 is FQGTGA. The CDR3 nucleotides are TGTGCCAGCAGCTTAATGGTGGCAACGGCTAGCACAGATACGCAGTATTTT. Encoded protein: CASSLMVATASTDTQYF. The full variable domain, in which reference TRBV7-3 and TRBJ2-3 provide the parts outside the CDR3, is GAGVSQTPSNKVTEKGKYVELRCDPISGHTALYWYRQSLGQGPEFLIYFQGTGAADDSGLPNDRFFAVRPEGSVSTLKIQRTERGDSAVYLCASSLMVATASTDTQYFGPGTRLTVL.

The rearrangement links TRBV9 to TRBJ2-5; a weak D match, TRBD2 (6 bases). The CDR3 length is 17 residues. Germline V gene lookup returns CDR1 SGDLS and CDR2 YYNGEE. Between the trimmed V and J ends, which lost 2 bases and 2 bases, there was a span of 19 bases. The CDR3 sequence: CASSVQYRRGLQETQYF. The CDR3 DNA follows: TGTGCCAGCAGCGTTCAGTATCGGCGGGGCCTACAAGAGACCCAGTACTTC.

This clone was seen just once. This rearrangement joins TRBV6-4 to TRBJ1-2; 8 nucleotides align to TRBD1. J gave up 8 bases and V 6 bases, and 5 bases lay outside the gene matches. There are 12 residues in the CDR3. CDR1 is MRHNA and CDR2 is SNTAGT in the germline V gene. DNA for the CDR3: TGTGCCAGCAGCGACAGGGGTTACGGCTACACCTTC. Translating gives CASSDRGYGYTF.

V usage is TRBV3-1 (or the pseudogene TRBV3-2) and J usage is TRBJ2-5, with D perhaps being TRBD1 or TRBD2 (5 bases each). The ends were cut back, 1 base at V and 5 bases at J, with 14 bases in the middle. The germline V gene encodes CDR1 LGHDT and CDR2 YNNKEL (reference sequence). CDR3 length equals 15 residues. The CDR3 here is CASSQGRSRVETQYF. CDR3 sequence (DNA): TGTGCCAGCAGCCAAGGGAGGTCCAGGGTCGAGACCCAGTACTTC.

The chain is built from TRBV2 and TRBJ2-2, with D unclear. Germline CDR1 reads SNHLY; CDR2 reads FYNNEI. The length of the CDR3 is 14 residues. The V end lost 2 bases, the J end lost 7 bases, and 11 bases lay between the germline ends. The CDR3 reads CASSEISEFGELFF. The CDR3 nucleotides read TGTGCCAGCAGTGAAATATCGGAGTTCGGGGAGCTGTTTTTT.

The chain links TRBV7-9 to TRBJ2-3, with unresolved D. V dropped 5 bases and J dropped 0 bases, with 9 bases sitting between them. The CDR3 loop spans 14 amino acids. Germline-derived CDR1 and CDR2 are SEHNR and FQNEAQ (reference sequence). The DNA of the CDR3 is TGTGCCAGCAGCCGCAGGATTAGCACAGATACGCAGTATTTT. It yields the protein CASSRRISTDTQYF.

The V and J genes are TRBV5-5 and TRBJ2-7, with D unclear. The germline CDR1 and CDR2 sequences are SGHKS and YYEKEE (reference sequence). CDR3 length equals 12 residues. Trimming pared 4 bases from V and 6 bases from J, leaving 11 bases between. This CDR3 is CASSPELGEQYF. CDR3 nucleotide sequence: TGTGCCAGCAGCCCAGAACTCGGCGAGCAGTACTTC.

The chain links TRBV12-3 or TRBV12-4 to TRBJ2-1; no clear D gene. Trimming left V 5 bases short and J 7 bases short, with 6 bases between. The CDR3 totals 11 residues. The CDR3, as DNA: TGTGCCAGCAGTCCTAGGAATGAGCAGTTCTTC. Protein sequence: CASSPRNEQFF.

V is TRBV28 and J is TRBJ1-2; tentative D call: TRBD1 (6 bases). Trimming shortened V by 5 bases and J by 3 bases, and 13 bases separated the two germline ends. The germline gives CDR1 MDHEN, CDR2 SYDVKM. This CDR3 comprises 14 residues. CDR3 protein: CASSLTRTDYGYTF. The CDR3 DNA is TGTGCCAGCAGTCTTACCAGGACAGACTATGGCTACACCTTC.

The chain links TRBV27 to TRBJ1-1, with TRBD1 matching over 7 bases. Germline V gene lookup returns CDR1 MNHEY and CDR2 SMNVEV (reference sequence). The V and J ends lost 6 bases and 10 bases, in that order; junction bases with no gene match: 11. The CDR3 has 13 amino acids. CDR3 sequence reads: CASRLDRAAVAFF. The CDR3 nucleotides are TGTGCCAGCAGACTTGACAGGGCCGCTGTAGCTTTCTTT.

The chain uses TRBV4-1 and TRBJ2-1; no definite D call. The CDR3 has 14 residues. V dropped 5 bases and J dropped 2 bases, with 10 bases sitting between them. CDR1 and CDR2 from the germline V gene are MGHRA and YSYEKL. Here the CDR3 reads CASSFDHAYNEQFF. The CDR3 DNA sequence: TGCGCCAGCAGCTTCGACCACGCCTACAATGAGCAGTTCTTC.

The rearrangement links TRBV19 to TRBJ1-5; possible D gene TRBD1, 5 bases. Trimming took 7 bases from V and 5 from J, leaving 15 bases between them. This CDR3 has 14 residues. Germline V gene sequence: CDR1 LNHDA, CDR2 SQIVND (reference sequence). CDR3 region: CASNERGGDQPQHF. CDR3 nucleotides: TGTGCCAGTAATGAACGTGGAGGGGATCAGCCCCAGCATTTT.

V and J are TRBV7-2 and TRBJ2-3, with no clear D. This CDR3 is built from 11 residues. Trimming shortened V by 5 bases and J by 6 bases, and 6 bases separated the two germline ends. Germline V gene data show CDR1 as SGHTA and CDR2 as FQGNSA. In DNA, the CDR3 is TGTGCCAGCAGCGGTAGCGATACGCAGTATTTT. Its protein is CASSGSDTQYF.

This chain connects TRBV6-5 to TRBJ2-7; D is unresolved. The CDR3 runs to 11 residues. The germline gives CDR1 MNHEY, CDR2 SVGAGI. V shed 8 bases and J shed 5 bases, with 10 bases lying between them. The CDR3 protein is CASQWDHEQYF. CDR3 in DNA: TGTGCCAGCCAGTGGGATCACGAGCAGTACTTC.

The chain joins TRBV6-5 to TRBJ2-1; the D gene is possibly TRBD1 (6 bases). Germline lookup yields CDR1 MNHEY and CDR2 SVGAGI. CDR3 size: 13 residues. The germline V and J ends were trimmed by 5 bases and 6 bases, with 11 bases remaining between them. The CDR3 sequence: CASSLVRGNEQFF. CDR3 coding DNA: TGTGCCAGCAGTCTTGTCAGGGGCAATGAGCAGTTCTTC.